Presented here are 24 T cell receptor beta chains from one specimen sequenced in a study of cytomegalovirus exposure and HLA in healthy donors. It was with 60 Vbeta and 13 Jbeta primers that the PCR ran. Here immunoSEQ multiplex PCR was the method, and the copy in TCRdb shows in-frame clones only, minus some. The data show approximately 120,000 clones, with 80% to 85% seen just once and roughly 2.2% held by the top ten. The sample consisted of PBMCs. The receptors shown here come from a woman aged 25 to 39 in good health and CMV-seronegative.

Only a few counts were recorded for this clone. V and J are TRBV9 and TRBJ1-1; D possibly corresponds to TRBD1 (5 bases). The germline V and J ends were trimmed by 0 bases and 0 bases, with 6 bases remaining between them. Per germline, CDR1 SGDLS and CDR2 YYNGEE. The CDR3 totals 14 residues. The CDR3 is CASSVGGMNTEAFF. For the CDR3, the DNA is TGTGCCAGCAGCGTAGGGGGCATGAACACTGAAGCTTTCTTT. Supplemented by reference TRBV9 and TRBJ1-1, the full variable domain reads DSGVTQTPKHLITATGQRVTLRCSPRSGDLSVYWYQQSLDQGLQFLIQYYNGEERAKGNILERFSAQQFPDLHSELNLSSLELGDSALYFCASSVGGMNTEAFFGQGTRLTVV.

This clone has only one observation. The rearrangement links TRBV7-9 to TRBJ1-4; D is unclear. The CDR3 spans 13 residues. V lost 4 bases, J lost 5 bases, and 8 bases lay in between. The V gene's germline CDR1 is SEHNR and CDR2 FQNEAQ (reference sequence). Here the CDR3 reads CASSSLLNEKLFF. In DNA form, the CDR3 reads TGTGCCAGCAGCTCGTTACTAAATGAAAAACTGTTTTTT. The variable domain in full, completed from reference TRBV7-9 and TRBJ1-4, reads DTGVSQNPRHKITKRGQNVTFRCDPISEHNRLYWYRQTLGQGPEFLTYFQNEAQLEKSRLLSDRFSAERPKGSFSTLEIQRTEQGDSAMYLCASSSLLNEKLFFGSGTQLSVL.

This clone was seen once. The chain couples TRBV7-9 to TRBJ2-7, with a possible D match to TRBD2 (5 bases). With 3 bases removed from V and 1 base from J, the gap between germline ends came to 10 bases. This CDR3 contains 14 residues. The germline V gene has CDR1 SEHNR and CDR2 FQNEAQ (reference sequence). The CDR3 DNA sequence: TGTGCCAGCAGCTTCGGAGAGGGTTCCTACGAGCAGTACTTC. Translating gives CASSFGEGSYEQYF.

CDR3 sequence reads: CASSLALGGNTEAFF. The CDR3 coding sequence is TGTGCCAGCAGCTTAGCCCTGGGGGGGAACACTGAAGCTTTCTTT. The genes are TRBV7-2 and TRBJ1-1, with a possible D match to TRBD1 (5 bases). V was shortened by 0 bases and J by 1 base, with 9 bases between the two germline ends. The CDR3 sequence is 15 residues long. Germline V gene data show CDR1 as SGHTA and CDR2 as FQGNSA.

This chain links TRBV28 with TRBJ1-5; 8 bases are shared with TRBD1. Germline CDR1 is MDHEN and CDR2 is SYDVKM. J was trimmed by 1 base and V by 7 bases; bases with no gene match: 6. The CDR3 contains 15 residues. CDR3 region: CASNQGALSNQPQHF. The DNA for the CDR3 is TGTGCCAGCAATCAGGGGGCGTTAAGCAATCAGCCCCAGCATTTT.

This clone was found once. This sequence joins TRBV7-8 and TRBJ1-2; D gene uncertain. Germline V gene lookup returns CDR1 SGHVS and CDR2 FQNEAQ. With 2 bases removed from V and 0 bases from J, the gap between germline ends came to 13 bases. The CDR3 contains 16 residues. In DNA form, the CDR3 reads TGTGCCAGCAGCTTAAGTTCAGGTGAAACTAACTATGGCTACACCTTC. This encodes CASSLSSGETNYGYTF.

The table lists this clone with a few counts. The chain couples TRBV28 to TRBJ2-7; the D gene is possibly TRBD1 (6 bases). V was shortened by 3 bases and J by 4 bases, with 10 bases between the two germline ends. The CDR3 is 13 residues long. Germline V gene data show CDR1 as MDHEN and CDR2 as SYDVKM. CDR3 protein: CASSLGQKYEQYF. The CDR3 DNA reads as TGTGCCAGCAGTTTGGGACAAAAATACGAGCAGTACTTC.

J is TRBJ2-5 and V is TRBV7-9, with D tentatively TRBD2 (6 bases). The V gene's germline CDR1 is SEHNR and CDR2 FQNEAQ (reference sequence). CDR3 length equals 17 residues. V was shortened by 1 base and J by 1 base, with 16 bases between the two germline ends. The CDR3 spells CASSLGGKGLPQETQYF. Here the CDR3 DNA reads TGTGCCAGCAGCTTAGGAGGGAAGGGACTCCCCCAAGAGACCCAGTACTTC.

The V call is TRBV19, the J call TRBJ2-2; TRBD2 matches at 7 bases. This CDR3 has 22 amino acids. The germline gives CDR1 LNHDA, CDR2 SQIVND (reference sequence). V lost 3 bases to trimming and J lost 7 bases; unmatched junction nucleotides: 29. CDR3 DNA sequence: TGTGCCAGTAGTATCCTCGGGTTGGTCCTCAGGCCTAGCGGACCTCTTCTCGGGGAGCTGTTTTTT. The encoded protein is CASSILGLVLRPSGPLLGELFF.

The J gene is TRBJ1-6, the V gene TRBV6-5; D not certain. Trimming took 2 bases from V and 6 from J, leaving 11 bases between them. Germline V CDR1 and CDR2: MNHEY, SVGAGI. CDR3 length: 15 amino acids. CDR3 coding DNA: TGTGCCAGCAGTTACCTACCCGGTACTAATTCACCCCTCCACTTT. This translates into CASSYLPGTNSPLHF.

This rearrangement joins TRBV29-1 to TRBJ2-2; D is possibly TRBD2 (5 bases). V lost 5 bases and J 7 bases, leaving 17 bases between the germline ends. Looked up from germline, CDR1 is SQVTM and CDR2 is ANQGSEA. The CDR3 totals 14 residues. CDR3 coding DNA: TGCAGCGTTAGGTTTGCACCCGGGATCGGGGAGCTGTTTTTT. Translated, it gives CSVRFAPGIGELFF.

The J gene is TRBJ2-7, the V gene TRBV5-1; 10 bases align to TRBD1. CDR1 SGHRS and CDR2 YFSETQ come from the germline V gene. The CDR3 consists of 15 residues. V was pared by 4 bases and J by 2 bases, with 6 bases of the junction left unmatched. The CDR3 reads CASSTWTGGTYEQYF. The CDR3 DNA reads TGCGCCAGCAGCACCTGGACAGGGGGGACCTACGAGCAGTACTTC.

This clone turned up a few times. The V and J genes are TRBV6-1 and TRBJ2-7, with D possibly matching TRBD1 (6 bases). This CDR3 spans 12 amino acids. V was trimmed by 4 bases and J by 3 bases, leaving 7 bases between them. Germline CDR1 reads MNHNS; CDR2 reads SASEGT. CDR3 DNA sequence: TGTGCCAGCAGTGGGGACAACTACGAGCAGTACTTC. It specifies CASSGDNYEQYF.

This clone occurred once. J is TRBJ2-5 and V is TRBV11-2; 9 bases are a match to TRBD1. Trimming took 5 bases from V and 1 from J; bases not matched to a gene: 5. Per the germline V gene, CDR1 is SGHAT and CDR2 is FQNNGV. The CDR3 is 15 amino acids. The chain's CDR3 is CASSPGQGFQETQYF. The CDR3 nucleotides read TGTGCCAGCAGCCCGGGACAGGGATTCCAAGAGACCCAGTACTTC.

The chain carries TRBV7-5 and TRBJ2-3; no DNA check was done on the table's D call, TRBD2. TRBV7-5 is flagged as a pseudogene. This CDR3 is built from 13 residues. The CDR3 loop reads CVRSLVRADTQYF. Here the CDR3 DNA reads TGTGTCAGAAGCTTAGTTCGGGCAGATACGCAGTATTTT.

CDR3 in amino acids: CASSQELRDEKLFF. CDR3 in DNA: TGTGCCAGCAGCCAAGAGCTAAGAGATGAAAAACTGTTTTTT. V usage is TRBV14 and J usage is TRBJ1-4, with D uncertain. V lost 0 bases and J lost 6, with 8 bases in between. Germline assignment: CDR1 SGHDN and CDR2 FVKESK. This CDR3 has 14 residues.

The chain employs TRBV7-3 and TRBJ1-6; the D is unclear. CDR3 size: 13 residues. Germline assignment: CDR1 SGHTA and CDR2 FQGTGA. V shed 0 bases and J shed 8 bases, with 5 bases lying between them. DNA of the CDR3: TGTGCCAGCAGCTTAACGAGTGATTCACCCCTCCACTTT. It is translated as CASSLTSDSPLHF.

The chain recombines TRBV7-9 with TRBJ2-6; tentative D call: TRBD1 (6 bases). This CDR3 comprises 16 residues. Deletions cut 4 bases from V and 0 bases from J, with 10 bases between. Germline assignment: CDR1 SEHNR and CDR2 FQNEAQ (reference sequence). This CDR3 is CASSSSGVSGANVLTF. In DNA form, the CDR3 reads TGTGCCAGCAGCTCCTCAGGGGTCTCTGGGGCCAACGTCCTGACTTTC.

The J gene is TRBJ1-1, the V gene TRBV29-1; possibly TRBD1 for D (6 bases). Germline V gives CDR1 SQVTM, CDR2 ANQGSEA. The V end lost 6 bases, the J end lost 0 bases, and 14 bases lay between the germline ends. The CDR3 is 14 amino acids. CDR3 coding DNA: TGCAGCGTACATACGACAGGAATGAACACTGAAGCTTTCTTT. Protein: CSVHTTGMNTEAFF.

V is TRBV10-1 and J is TRBJ2-1; D unresolved. In germline, CDR1 is WNHNN, CDR2 SYGVQD (reference sequence). V lost 7 bases, J lost 5 bases, and 12 bases lay in between. This CDR3 spans 13 amino acids. CDR3 nucleotides: TGCGCCAGCAATCAGAACCAGAACAATGAGCAGTTCTTC. This sequence encodes CASNQNQNNEQFF.

The chain carries TRBV9 and TRBJ2-1; TRBD1 is a possible D gene (5 bases). CDR3 length equals 13 residues. V lost 0 bases and J lost 7, with 8 bases in between. Germline V gene data show CDR1 as SGDLS and CDR2 as YYNGEE. The CDR3: CASSVEPGNEQFF. CDR3 DNA sequence: TGTGCCAGCAGCGTAGAGCCAGGGAATGAGCAGTTCTTC. Drawing the rest from reference TRBV9 and TRBJ2-1, the complete variable domain is DSGVTQTPKHLITATGQRVTLRCSPRSGDLSVYWYQQSLDQGLQFLIQYYNGEERAKGNILERFSAQQFPDLHSELNLSSLELGDSALYFCASSVEPGNEQFFGPGTRLTVL.

This sequence joins TRBV5-1 and TRBJ2-1; 7 positions agree with TRBD2. Per the germline V gene, CDR1 is SGHRS and CDR2 is YFSETQ. V was pared by 3 bases and J by 1 base, with 13 bases of the junction left unmatched. This CDR3 has 18 residues. The CDR3 spells CASSWRENLMGSYNEQFF. The DNA for the CDR3 is TGCGCCAGCAGCTGGCGGGAGAATCTGATGGGGTCCTACAATGAGCAGTTCTTC.

For the CDR3, the DNA is TGTGCCAGTAAAATTCAGGGGGCGGGCACCGGGGAGCTGTTTTTT. Encoded protein: CASKIQGAGTGELFF. The chain couples TRBV19 to TRBJ2-2; 8 nucleotides line up with TRBD1. The CDR3 contains 15 residues. CDR1 LNHDA and CDR2 SQIVND come from the germline V gene (reference sequence). The junction had 8 bases not matched to a gene; V was cut back by 7 bases and J by 4 bases.

The gene calls are TRBV30 and TRBJ2-5, with 12 bases that match TRBD1. CDR3 length: 13 amino acids. Germline CDR1 GTSNPN, CDR2 SVGIG (reference sequence). Losses at the gene ends were 5 bases for V and 6 bases for J; bases not matched to a gene: 4. The CDR3 loop reads CAWGDRGRQTQYF. Here the CDR3 DNA reads TGTGCCTGGGGGGACAGGGGGCGGCAGACCCAGTACTTC.